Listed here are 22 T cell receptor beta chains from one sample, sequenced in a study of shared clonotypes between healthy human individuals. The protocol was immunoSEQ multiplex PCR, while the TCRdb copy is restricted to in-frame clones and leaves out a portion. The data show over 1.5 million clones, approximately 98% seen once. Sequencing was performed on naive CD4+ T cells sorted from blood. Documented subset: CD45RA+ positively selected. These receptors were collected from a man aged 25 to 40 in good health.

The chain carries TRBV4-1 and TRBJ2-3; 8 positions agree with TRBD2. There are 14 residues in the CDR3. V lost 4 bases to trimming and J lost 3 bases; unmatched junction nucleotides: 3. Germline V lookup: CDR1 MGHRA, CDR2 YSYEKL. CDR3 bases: TGCGCCAGCAGCCTGACTAGCGTAACAGATACGCAGTATTTT. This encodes CASSLTSVTDTQYF.

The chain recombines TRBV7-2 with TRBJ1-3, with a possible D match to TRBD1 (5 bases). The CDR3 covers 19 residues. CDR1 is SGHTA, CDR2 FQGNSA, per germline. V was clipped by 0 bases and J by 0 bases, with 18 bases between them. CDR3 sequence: CASSLAGTPTFSSGNTIYF. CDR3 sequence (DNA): TGTGCCAGCAGCTTAGCCGGGACTCCTACCTTCTCCTCTGGAAACACCATATATTTT.

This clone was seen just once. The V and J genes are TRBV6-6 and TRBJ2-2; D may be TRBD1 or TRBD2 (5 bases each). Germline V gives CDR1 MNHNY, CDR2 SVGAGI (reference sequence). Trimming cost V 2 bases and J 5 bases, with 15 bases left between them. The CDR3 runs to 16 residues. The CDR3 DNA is TGTGCCAGCAGTTACAGGACGGGGCTAGCTACCGGGGAGCTGTTTTTT. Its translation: CASSYRTGLATGELFF.

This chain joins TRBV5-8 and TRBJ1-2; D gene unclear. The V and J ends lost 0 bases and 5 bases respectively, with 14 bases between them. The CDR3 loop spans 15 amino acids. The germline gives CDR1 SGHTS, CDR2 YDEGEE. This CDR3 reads CASSLAWAVEYGYTF. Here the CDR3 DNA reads TGTGCCAGCAGCTTGGCCTGGGCAGTCGAATATGGCTACACCTTC.

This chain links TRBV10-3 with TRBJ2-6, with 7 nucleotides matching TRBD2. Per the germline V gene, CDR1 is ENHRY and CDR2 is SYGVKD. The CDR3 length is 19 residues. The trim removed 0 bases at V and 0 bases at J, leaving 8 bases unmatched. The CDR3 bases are TGTGCCATCAGTGAGTCTGGGGGGGGGTACGGCTCTGGGGCCAACGTCCTGACTTTC. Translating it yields CAISESGGGYGSGANVLTF.

This chain's CDR3 is CATQHGGSTEAFF. CDR3 DNA: TGTGCCACCCAGCACGGCGGTTCCACTGAAGCTTTCTTT. The rearrangement joins TRBV10-3 to TRBJ1-1; D is undetermined. V gave up 10 bases and J gave up 4 bases, with 16 bases separating them. CDR3 length: 13 amino acids. Germline V gene lookup returns CDR1 ENHRY and CDR2 SYGVKD.

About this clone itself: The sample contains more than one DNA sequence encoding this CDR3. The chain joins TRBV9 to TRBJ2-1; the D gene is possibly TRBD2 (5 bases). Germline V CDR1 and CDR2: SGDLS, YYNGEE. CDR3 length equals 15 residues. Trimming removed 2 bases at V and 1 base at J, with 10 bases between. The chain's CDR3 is CASSVRASSYNEQFF. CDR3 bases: TGTGCCAGCAGCGTGAGGGCCAGTTCCTACAATGAGCAGTTCTTC.

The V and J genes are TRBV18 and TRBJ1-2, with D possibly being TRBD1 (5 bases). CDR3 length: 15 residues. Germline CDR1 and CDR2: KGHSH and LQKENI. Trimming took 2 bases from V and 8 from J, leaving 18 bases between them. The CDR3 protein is CASSPAREGPRGYTF. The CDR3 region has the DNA TGTGCCAGCTCACCAGCGAGAGAGGGGCCTAGGGGCTACACCTTC.

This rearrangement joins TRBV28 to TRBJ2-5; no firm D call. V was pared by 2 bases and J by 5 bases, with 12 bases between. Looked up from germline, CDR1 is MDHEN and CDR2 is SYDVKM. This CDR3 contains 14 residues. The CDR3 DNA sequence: TGTGCCAGCAGTTTAGTCAGACTCGGGGAGACCCAGTACTTC. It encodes CASSLVRLGETQYF.

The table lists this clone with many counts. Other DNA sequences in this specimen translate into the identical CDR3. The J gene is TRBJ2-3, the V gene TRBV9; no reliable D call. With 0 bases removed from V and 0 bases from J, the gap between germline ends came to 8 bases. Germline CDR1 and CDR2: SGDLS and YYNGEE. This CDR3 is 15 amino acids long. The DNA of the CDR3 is TGTGCCAGCAGCGTAGTAGGAACTAGCACAGATACGCAGTATTTT. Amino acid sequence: CASSVVGTSTDTQYF.

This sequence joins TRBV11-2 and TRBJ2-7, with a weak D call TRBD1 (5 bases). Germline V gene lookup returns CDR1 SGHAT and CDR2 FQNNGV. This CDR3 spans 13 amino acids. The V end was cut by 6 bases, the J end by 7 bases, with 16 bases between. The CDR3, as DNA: TGTGCCAGCAGTTTGACAGAACCGCGGGAGCAGTACTTC. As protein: CASSLTEPREQYF.

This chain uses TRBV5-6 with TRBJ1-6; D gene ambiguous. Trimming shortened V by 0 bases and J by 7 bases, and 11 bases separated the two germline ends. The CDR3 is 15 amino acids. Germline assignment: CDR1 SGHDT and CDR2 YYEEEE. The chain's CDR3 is CASSLATAPNSPLHF. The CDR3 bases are TGTGCCAGCAGCTTGGCGACGGCGCCGAATTCACCCCTCCACTTT.

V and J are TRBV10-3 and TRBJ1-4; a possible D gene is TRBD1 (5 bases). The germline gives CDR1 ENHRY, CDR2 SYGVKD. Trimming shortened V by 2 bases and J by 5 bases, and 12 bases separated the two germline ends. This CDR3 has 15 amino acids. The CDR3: CAISEAHGDNEKLFF. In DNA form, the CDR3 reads TGTGCCATCAGTGAGGCTCATGGGGACAATGAAAAACTGTTTTTT.

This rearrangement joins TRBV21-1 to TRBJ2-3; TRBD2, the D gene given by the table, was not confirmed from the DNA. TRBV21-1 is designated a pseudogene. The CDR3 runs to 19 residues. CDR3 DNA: TGTGCCAGCAGCAAAGCGAAAGAGGGAACTAGCGGGAGCACAGATACGCAGTATTTT. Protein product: CASSKAKEGTSGSTDTQYF.

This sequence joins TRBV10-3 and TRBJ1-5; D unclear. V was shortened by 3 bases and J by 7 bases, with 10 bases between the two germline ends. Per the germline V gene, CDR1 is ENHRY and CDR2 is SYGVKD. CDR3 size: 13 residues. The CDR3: CAISDKGLQPQHF. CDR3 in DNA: TGTGCCATCAGTGACAAGGGTTTGCAGCCCCAGCATTTT.

The CDR3 loop is CARVPGQGKGADTQYF. CDR3 sequence (DNA): TGTGCCAGAGTCCCGGGACAGGGTAAGGGAGCAGATACGCAGTATTTT. The genes are TRBV6-9 and TRBJ2-3; the match to TRBD1 covers 9 bases. V shed 9 bases and J 4 bases; nucleotides not matched to a gene: 14. CDR1 and CDR2 from the germline V gene are MNHGY and SVAAGI. CDR3 length: 16 residues.

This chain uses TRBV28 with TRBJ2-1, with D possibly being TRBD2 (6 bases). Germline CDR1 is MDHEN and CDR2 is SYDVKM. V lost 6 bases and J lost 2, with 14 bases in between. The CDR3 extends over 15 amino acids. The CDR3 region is CASSPPPGAYNEQFF. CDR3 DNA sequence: TGTGCCAGCAGCCCACCACCGGGGGCCTACAATGAGCAGTTCTTC.

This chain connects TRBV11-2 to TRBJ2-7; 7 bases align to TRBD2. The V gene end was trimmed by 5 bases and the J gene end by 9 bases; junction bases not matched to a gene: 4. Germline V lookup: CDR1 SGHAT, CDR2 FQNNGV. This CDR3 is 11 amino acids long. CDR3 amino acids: CASSRGVGQYF. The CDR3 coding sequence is TGTGCCAGCAGCCGGGGGGTGGGGCAGTACTTC.

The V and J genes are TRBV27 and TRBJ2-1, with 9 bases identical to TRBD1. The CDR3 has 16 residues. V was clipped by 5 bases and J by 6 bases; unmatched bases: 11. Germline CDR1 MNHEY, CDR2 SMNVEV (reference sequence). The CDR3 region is CASSTTAGTGTNEQFF. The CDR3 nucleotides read TGTGCCAGCAGTACCACCGCCGGGACAGGGACCAATGAGCAGTTCTTC.

The CDR3 DNA reads TGTGCCAGCAGCATTCAACTAGGTTCGGGGGAGACCCAGTACTTC. This codes for CASSIQLGSGETQYF. The rearrangement links TRBV9 to TRBJ2-5; D is possibly TRBD2 (5 bases). This CDR3 spans 15 amino acids. Germline-derived CDR1 and CDR2 are SGDLS and YYNGEE. V was cut by 4 bases and J by 5 bases, with 18 bases left in between.

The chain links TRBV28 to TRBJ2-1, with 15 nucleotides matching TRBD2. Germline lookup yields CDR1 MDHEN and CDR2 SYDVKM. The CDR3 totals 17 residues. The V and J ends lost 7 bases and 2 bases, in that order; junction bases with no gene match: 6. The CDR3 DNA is TGTGCCAGCACCCGGACTAGCGGGAGGGGAGCCTACAATGAGCAGTTCTTC. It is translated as CASTRTSGRGAYNEQFF.

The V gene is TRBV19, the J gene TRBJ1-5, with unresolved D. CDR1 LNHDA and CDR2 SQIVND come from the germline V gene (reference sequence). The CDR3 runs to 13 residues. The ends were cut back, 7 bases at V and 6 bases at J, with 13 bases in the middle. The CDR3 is CASNADRIQPQHF. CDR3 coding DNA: TGTGCCAGTAATGCGGACCGGATTCAGCCCCAGCATTTT. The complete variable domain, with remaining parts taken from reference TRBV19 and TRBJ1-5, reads DGGITQSPKYLFRKEGQNVTLSCEQNLNHDAMYWYRQDPGQGLRLIYYSQIVNDFQKGDIAEGYSVSREKKESFPLTVTSAQKNPTAFYLCASNADRIQPQHFGDGTRLSIL.